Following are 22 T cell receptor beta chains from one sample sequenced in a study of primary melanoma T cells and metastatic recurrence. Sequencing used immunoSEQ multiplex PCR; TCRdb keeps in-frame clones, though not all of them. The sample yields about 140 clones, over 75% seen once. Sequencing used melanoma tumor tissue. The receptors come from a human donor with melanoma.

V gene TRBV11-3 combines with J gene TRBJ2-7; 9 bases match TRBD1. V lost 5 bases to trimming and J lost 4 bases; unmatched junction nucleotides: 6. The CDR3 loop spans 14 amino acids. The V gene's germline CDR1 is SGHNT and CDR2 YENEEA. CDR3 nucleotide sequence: TGTGCCAGCAGCGGGGGACAGGGAGGATACGAGCAGTACTTC. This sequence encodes CASSGGQGGYEQYF. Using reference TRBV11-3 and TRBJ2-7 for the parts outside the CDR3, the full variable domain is EAGVVQSPRYKIIEKKQPVAFWCNPISGHNTLYWYLQNLGQGPELLIRYENEEAVDDSQLPKDRFSAERLKGVDSTLKIQPAELGDSAVYLCASSGGQGGYEQYFGPGTRLTVT.

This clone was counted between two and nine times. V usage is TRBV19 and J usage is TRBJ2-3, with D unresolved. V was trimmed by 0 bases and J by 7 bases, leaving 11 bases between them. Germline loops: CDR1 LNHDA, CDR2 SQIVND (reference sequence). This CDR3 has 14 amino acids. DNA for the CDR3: TGTGCCAGTAGTATAGACAGCCTCCGCAATACGCAGTATTTT. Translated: CASSIDSLRNTQYF.

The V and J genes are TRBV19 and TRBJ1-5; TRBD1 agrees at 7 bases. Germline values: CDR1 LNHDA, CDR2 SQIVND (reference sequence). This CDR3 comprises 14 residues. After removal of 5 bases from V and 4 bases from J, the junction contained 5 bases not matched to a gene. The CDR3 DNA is TGTGCCAGTAGTGCCTACAGGGGTAATCAGCCCCAGCATTTT. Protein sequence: CASSAYRGNQPQHF.

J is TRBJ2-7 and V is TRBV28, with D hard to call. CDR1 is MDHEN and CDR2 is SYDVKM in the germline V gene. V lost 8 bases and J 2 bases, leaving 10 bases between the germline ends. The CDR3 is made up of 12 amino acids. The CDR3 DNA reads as TGTGCCAGCGGCCTCAAAACCTACGAGCAGTACTTC. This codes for CASGLKTYEQYF.

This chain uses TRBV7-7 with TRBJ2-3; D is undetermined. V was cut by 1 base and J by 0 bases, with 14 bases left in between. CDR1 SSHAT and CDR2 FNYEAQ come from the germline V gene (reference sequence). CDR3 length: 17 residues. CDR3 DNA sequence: TGTGCCAGCAGCTTAGATAATCGGCCCGCTAGCACAGATACGCAGTATTTT. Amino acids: CASSLDNRPASTDTQYF.

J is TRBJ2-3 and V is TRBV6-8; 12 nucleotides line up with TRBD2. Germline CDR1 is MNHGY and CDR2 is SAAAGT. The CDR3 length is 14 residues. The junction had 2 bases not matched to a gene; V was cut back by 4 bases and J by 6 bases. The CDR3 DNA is TGTGCCAGCAGTTTGGGACTAGCGGGTGATACGCAGTATTTT. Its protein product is CASSLGLAGDTQYF.

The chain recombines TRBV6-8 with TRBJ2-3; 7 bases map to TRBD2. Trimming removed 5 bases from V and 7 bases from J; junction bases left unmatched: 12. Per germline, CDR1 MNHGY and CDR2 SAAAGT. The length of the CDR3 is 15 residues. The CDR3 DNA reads TGTGCCAGCAGTGAGTCAGCGGGGCCTCAAAATACGCAGTATTTT. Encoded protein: CASSESAGPQNTQYF.

The CDR3 reads CASSEAPQQNSPLHF. The CDR3 bases are TGTGCCAGCAGTGAAGCGCCACAACAAAATTCACCCCTCCACTTT. The chain carries TRBV6-1 and TRBJ1-6; D gene uncertain. Trimming cost V 0 bases and J 7 bases, with 10 bases left between them. CDR1 and CDR2 (germline): MNHNS, SASEGT. The length of the CDR3 is 15 residues.

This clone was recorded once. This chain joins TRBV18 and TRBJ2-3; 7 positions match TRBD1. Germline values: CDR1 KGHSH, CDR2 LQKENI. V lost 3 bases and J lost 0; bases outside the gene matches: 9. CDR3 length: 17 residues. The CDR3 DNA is TGTGCCAGCTCACCGCCCGACAGGGCCTTCAGCACAGATACGCAGTATTTT. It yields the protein CASSPPDRAFSTDTQYF.

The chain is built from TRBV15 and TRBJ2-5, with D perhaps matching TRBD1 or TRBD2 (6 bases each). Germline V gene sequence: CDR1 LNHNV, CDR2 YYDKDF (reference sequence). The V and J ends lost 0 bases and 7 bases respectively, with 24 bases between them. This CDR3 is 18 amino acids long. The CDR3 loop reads CATSRDRVGRGALGTQYF. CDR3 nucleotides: TGTGCCACCAGCAGAGATAGGGTCGGAAGGGGGGCCCTGGGGACCCAGTACTTC.

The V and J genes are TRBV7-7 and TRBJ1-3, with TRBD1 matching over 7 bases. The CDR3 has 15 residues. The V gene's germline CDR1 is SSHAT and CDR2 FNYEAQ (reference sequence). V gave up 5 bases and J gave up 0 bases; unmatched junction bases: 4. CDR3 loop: CASSAGQVSGNTIYF. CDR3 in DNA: TGTGCCAGCAGCGCCGGACAGGTCTCTGGAAACACCATATATTTT.

The CDR3 DNA is TGTGCCAGCAGCTTACAGGGGACGAACACTGAAGCTTTCTTT. Residues: CASSLQGTNTEAFF. The V gene is TRBV11-3, the J gene TRBJ1-1; D possibly corresponds to TRBD1 (6 bases). Trimming removed 2 bases from V and 1 base from J, with 8 bases in between. This CDR3 contains 14 residues. The V gene's germline CDR1 is SGHNT and CDR2 YENEEA.

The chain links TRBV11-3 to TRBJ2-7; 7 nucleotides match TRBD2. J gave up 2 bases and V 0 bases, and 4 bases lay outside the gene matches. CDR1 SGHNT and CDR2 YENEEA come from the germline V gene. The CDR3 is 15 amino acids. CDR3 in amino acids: CASSLEPAGTYEQYF. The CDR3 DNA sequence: TGTGCCAGCAGCTTAGAGCCAGCGGGAACCTACGAGCAGTACTTC.

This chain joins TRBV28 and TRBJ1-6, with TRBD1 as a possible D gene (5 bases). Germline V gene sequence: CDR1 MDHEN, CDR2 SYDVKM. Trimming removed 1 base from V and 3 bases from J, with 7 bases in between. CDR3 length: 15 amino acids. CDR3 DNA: TGTGCCAGCAGTTTATTCGGGGGCTATAATTCACCCCTCCACTTT. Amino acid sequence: CASSLFGGYNSPLHF.

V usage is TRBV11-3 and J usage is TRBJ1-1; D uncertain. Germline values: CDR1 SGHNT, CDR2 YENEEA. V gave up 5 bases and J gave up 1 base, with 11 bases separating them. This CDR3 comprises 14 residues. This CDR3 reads CASSPTRRNTEAFF. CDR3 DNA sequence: TGTGCCAGCAGCCCTACTCGGAGGAACACTGAAGCTTTCTTT.

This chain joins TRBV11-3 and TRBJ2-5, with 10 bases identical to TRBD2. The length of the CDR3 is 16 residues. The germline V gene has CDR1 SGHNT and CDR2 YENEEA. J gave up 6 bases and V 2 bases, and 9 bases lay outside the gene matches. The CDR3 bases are TGTGCCAGCAGCTTAAATAGCGGGGGGAGTTCTAAGACCCAGTACTTC. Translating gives CASSLNSGGSSKTQYF.

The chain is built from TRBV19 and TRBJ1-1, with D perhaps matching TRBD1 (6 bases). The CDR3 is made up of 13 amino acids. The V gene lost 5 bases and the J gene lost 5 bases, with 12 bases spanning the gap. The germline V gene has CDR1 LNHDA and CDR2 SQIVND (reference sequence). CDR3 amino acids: CASSGRGRTEAFF. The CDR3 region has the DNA TGTGCCAGTAGTGGCAGGGGTAGGACTGAAGCTTTCTTT. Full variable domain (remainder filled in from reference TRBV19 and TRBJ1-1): DGGITQSPKYLFRKEGQNVTLSCEQNLNHDAMYWYRQDPGQGLRLIYYSQIVNDFQKGDIAEGYSVSREKKESFPLTVTSAQKNPTAFYLCASSGRGRTEAFFGQGTRLTVV.

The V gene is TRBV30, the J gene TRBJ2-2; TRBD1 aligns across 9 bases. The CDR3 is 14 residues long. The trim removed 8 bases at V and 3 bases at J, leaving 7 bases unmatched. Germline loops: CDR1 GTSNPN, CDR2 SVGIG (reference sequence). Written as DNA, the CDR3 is TGTGCCGGAAAGGGACAGGGTGACACCGGGGAGCTGTTTTTT. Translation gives CAGKGQGDTGELFF.

Here the CDR3 reads CASSPQRGDYNEQFF. DNA for the CDR3: TGCGCCAGCAGCCCGCAGCGGGGGGACTACAATGAGCAGTTCTTC. The chain employs TRBV1 and TRBJ2-1; whether TRBD2, the table's D call, matches the DNA was not checked. TRBV1 constitutes a pseudogene. The CDR3 sequence is 15 residues long.

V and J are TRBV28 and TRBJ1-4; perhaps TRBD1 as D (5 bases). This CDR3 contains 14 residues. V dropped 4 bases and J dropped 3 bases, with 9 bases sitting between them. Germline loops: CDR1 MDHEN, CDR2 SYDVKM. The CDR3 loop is CASSSPGPNEKLFF. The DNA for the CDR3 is TGTGCCAGCAGTTCACCGGGACCTAATGAAAAACTGTTTTTT.

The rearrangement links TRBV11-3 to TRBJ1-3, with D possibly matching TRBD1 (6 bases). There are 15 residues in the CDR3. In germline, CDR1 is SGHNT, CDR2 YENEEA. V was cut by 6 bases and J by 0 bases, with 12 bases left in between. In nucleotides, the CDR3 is TGTGCCAGCAGTTGGGCAGGGGTCTCTGGAAACACCATATATTTT. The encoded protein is CASSWAGVSGNTIYF.

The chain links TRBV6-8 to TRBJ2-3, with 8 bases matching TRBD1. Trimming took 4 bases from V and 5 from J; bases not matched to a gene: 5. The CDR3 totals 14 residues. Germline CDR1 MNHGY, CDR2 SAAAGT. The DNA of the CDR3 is TGTGCCAGCAGTTTCGGACAGGGTTTAGATACGCAGTATTTT. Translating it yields CASSFGQGLDTQYF.